The TCR beta chain under discussion was sequenced for a study of shared clonotypes between healthy human individuals. Clones were read by immunoSEQ multiplex PCR, and TCRdb kept only the in-frame ones, dropping some. The sample lists under 2,500,000 clones; approximately 96% were seen once. The source material was naive CD4+ T cells sorted from blood. Subset here: CD45RA+ positively selected. This TCR came from a young man in good health.

The CDR3 coding sequence is TGTGCCAGCAGCGAGTACAGGGGAGGAGTAACCAATCAGCCCCAGCATTTT. Protein: CASSEYRGGVTNQPQHF. This chain connects TRBV11-2 to TRBJ1-5; 7 bases fit TRBD1. The CDR3 has 17 amino acids. V shed 5 bases, J shed 3 bases, and the junction held 13 bases outside the gene matches. Germline CDR1 is SGHAT and CDR2 is FQNNGV.